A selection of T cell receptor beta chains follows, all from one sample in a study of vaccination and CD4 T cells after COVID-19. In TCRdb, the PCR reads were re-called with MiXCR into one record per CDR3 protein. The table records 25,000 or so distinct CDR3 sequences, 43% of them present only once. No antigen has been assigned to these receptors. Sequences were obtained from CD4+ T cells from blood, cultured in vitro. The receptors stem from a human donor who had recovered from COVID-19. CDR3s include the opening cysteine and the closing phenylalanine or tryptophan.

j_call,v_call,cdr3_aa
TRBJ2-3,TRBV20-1,CSAKKTSGFTDTQYF
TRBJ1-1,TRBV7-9,CASSRTGARTEAFF
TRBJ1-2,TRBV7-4,CASSVGPSASYGYTF
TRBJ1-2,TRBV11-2,CASSFRGRDYGYTF
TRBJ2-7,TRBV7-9,CASSLTPTSVEQYF
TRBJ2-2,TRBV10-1,CASSESVVNTGELFF
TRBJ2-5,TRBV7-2,CASSLGTIQETQYF
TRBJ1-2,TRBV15,CATSRVRMESYTF
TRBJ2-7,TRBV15,CATSRDLIGSSYEQYF
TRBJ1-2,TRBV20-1,CSASLTGHGYTF
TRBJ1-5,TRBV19,CASSTLQGARNQPQHF
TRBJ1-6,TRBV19,CASNQPVDSPLHF
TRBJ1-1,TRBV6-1,CASRDGGNTEAFF
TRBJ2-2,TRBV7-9,CASSVPGGPSGELFF
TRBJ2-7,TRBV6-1,CASSRFLVNEQYF
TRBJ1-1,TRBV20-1,CSASEEQGYTEAFF
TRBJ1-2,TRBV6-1,CASSDWAQGAYGYTF
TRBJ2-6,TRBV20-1,CSASRQGQSGANVLTF
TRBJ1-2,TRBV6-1,CASSPRTGGYGYTF
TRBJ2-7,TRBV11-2,CASSVGGLAPGKQYF
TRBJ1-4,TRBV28,CASSFVEKLFF
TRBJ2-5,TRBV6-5,CASSYSSQQETQYF
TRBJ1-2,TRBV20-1,CSARSDRAGGYGYTF
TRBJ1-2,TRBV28,CASSSPGVGLGGYTF
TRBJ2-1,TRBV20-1,CSARERGLAFSEQFF
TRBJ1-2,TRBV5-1,CASSWDRVDYGYTF
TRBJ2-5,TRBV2,CASSPKRTGGGETQYF
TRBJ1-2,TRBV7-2,CASSTLDRAYYGFTF
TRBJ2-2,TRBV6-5,CASSLRGELFF
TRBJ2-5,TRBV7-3,CASSFGGSVETQYF
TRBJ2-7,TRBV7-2,CASSSGLEGEQYF
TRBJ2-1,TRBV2,CASRGVGQGYNEQFF
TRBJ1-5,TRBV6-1,CASSEAGNQPQHF
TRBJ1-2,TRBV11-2,CASSLGISGYGYTF
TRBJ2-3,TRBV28,CASSAGLKTDTQYF
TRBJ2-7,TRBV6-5,CASSYSTGGSSYEQYF
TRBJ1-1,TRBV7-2,CASSFDYGNTEAFF
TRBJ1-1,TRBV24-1,CATSRTGSNTEAFF
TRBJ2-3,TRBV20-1,CSARAAPGQGAPSTDTQYF
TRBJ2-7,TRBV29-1,CSVLGQGKSGQYF
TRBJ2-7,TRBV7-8,CASSLVTLAGGEQYF
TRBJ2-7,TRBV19,CASSPRGQSSSYEQYF
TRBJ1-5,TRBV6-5,CASSYSDGSNQPQHF
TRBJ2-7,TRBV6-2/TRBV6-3,CASRTSGATYEQYF
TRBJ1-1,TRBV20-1,CSARRTRTGNTEAFF
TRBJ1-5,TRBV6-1,CASSTGTGNQPQHF
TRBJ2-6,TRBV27,CASRSSGSGANVLTF
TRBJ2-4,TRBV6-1,CASTHPEGDLAKNIQYF
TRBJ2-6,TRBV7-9,CASSLVRGSGANVLTF
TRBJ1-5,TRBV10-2,CASRDTGGQPQHF
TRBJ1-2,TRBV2,CASWDYGYTF
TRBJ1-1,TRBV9,CASSVDSGTGVAEAFF
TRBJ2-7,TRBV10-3,CAIRGSSGRAESYEQYF
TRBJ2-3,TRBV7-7,CASSLGYTDTQYF